A single sample is the source of the 14 T cell receptor beta chains below, sequenced in a study of prognosis after radiotherapy for stage I lung cancer. Amplification of TCR beta CDR3 from genomic DNA used two-round multiplex PCR. Individual primers that were specific to each TRBV and TRBJ gene served in first-round PCR. Each CDR3 protein gets one entry after TCRdb re-called the multiplex PCR reads with MiXCR. The table includes over 25,000 distinct CDR3 sequences, 40% to 55% detected once. Source: PBMCs, taken before or after stereotactic body radiation therapy (not recorded which). Receptors originate from a donor aged 50 or older with non-small cell lung cancer.

This clonotype was detected many times. The chain has TRBV19 and TRBJ2-7; TRBD2 is a possible D gene (5 bases). Germline CDR1 is LNHDA and CDR2 is SQIVND (reference sequence). V was pared by 7 bases and J by 6 bases, with 19 bases between. CDR3 size: 14 residues. In DNA form, the CDR3 reads TGTGCCAGTAAAAATAGTGGGAGTAGAAGCGAGCAGTACTTC. Its translation: CASKNSGSRSEQYF.

The rearrangement uses TRBV30 and TRBJ2-7; TRBD2 matches at 8 bases. Germline CDR1 reads GTSNPN; CDR2 reads SVGIG (reference sequence). The V segment lost 0 bases and the J segment 5 bases; nucleotides outside the gene matches: 3. The CDR3 extends over 13 amino acids. CDR3 nucleotides: TGTGCCTGGAGTGTGCAAGCGGGAGACGAGCAGTACTTC. Its translation: CAWSVQAGDEQYF.

This clonotype occurred once. This clone may be a read error of a much larger clone one base away. The genes are TRBV6-2 or TRBV6-3 and TRBJ2-5; D remains ambiguous. The germline V gene encodes CDR1 MNHEY and CDR2 SVGEGT. V was pared by 9 bases and J by 3 bases, with 14 bases between. CDR3 length: 13 amino acids. The chain's CDR3 is CARSPLGEETQYF. Here the CDR3 DNA reads TGTGCCAGGAGCCCTCTTGGGGAAGAGACCCAGTACTTC.

On this clonotype itself: Compared with germline, one end of the junction differs, possibly owing to a read error. This chain links TRBV20-1 with TRBJ2-7; TRBD2 agrees at 10 bases. The CDR3 consists of 14 residues. Looked up from germline, CDR1 is DFQATT and CDR2 is SNEGSKA (reference sequence). CDR3 amino acids: CSSRSSGRVCEQYF. CDR3 coding DNA: TGCAGTTCTAGATCTAGCGGGAGAGTATGCGAGCAGTACTTC.

This clonotype was detected many times. For the CDR3, the DNA is TGTGCCAGCAGTGAATATGCATTCGCAGAGACCCAGTACTTC. This translates into CASSEYAFAETQYF. The chain joins TRBV25-1 to TRBJ2-5; D uncertain. This CDR3 has 14 residues. The germline V gene encodes CDR1 MGHDK and CDR2 SYGVNS. Trimming took off 0 bases at V and 4 bases at J, with 9 bases between the two ends.

This clonotype was observed many times. This chain links TRBV14 with TRBJ1-2, with 7 nucleotides matching TRBD1. V was clipped by 2 bases and J by 5 bases; unmatched bases: 5. CDR3 size: 14 residues. Germline V gene data show CDR1 as SGHDN and CDR2 as FVKESK. The CDR3 region is CASSQLEGAYGYTF. CDR3 nucleotide sequence: TGTGCCAGCAGCCAATTAGAGGGGGCGTATGGCTACACCTTC. The full variable domain, in which reference TRBV14 and TRBJ1-2 provide the parts outside the CDR3, is EAGVTQFPSHSVIEKGQTVTLRCDPISGHDNLYWYRRVMGKEIKFLLHFVKESKQDESGMPNNRFLAERTGGTYSTLKVQPAELEDSGVYFCASSQLEGAYGYTFGSGTRLTVV.

This clonotype was counted at least ten times. The chain is built from TRBV20-1 and TRBJ1-2; 7 bases align to TRBD1. CDR1 is DFQATT, CDR2 SNEGSKA, per germline (reference sequence). The CDR3 length is 12 residues. With V trimmed by 6 bases and J by 4 bases, 5 bases remained unmatched. The CDR3, as DNA: TGCAGTGCGGTCACAGGGGCCTATGGCTACACCTTC. Its protein product is CSAVTGAYGYTF.

Turning to this clonotype: Given a far larger clone just one base away, this is likely a sequencing read error. V and J are TRBV7-2 and TRBJ2-7; maybe TRBD1 (7 bases). V shed 8 bases and J shed 4 bases, with 21 bases lying between them. The CDR3 has 15 amino acids. Germline V gene data show CDR1 as SGHTA and CDR2 as FQGNSA. CDR3: CASDPGRGAYYEQYF. The CDR3 DNA sequence: TGTGCCAGCGACCCTGGCAGGGGGGCATATTACGAGCAGTACTTC.

In this sample, this clonotype turned up many times. The V and J genes are TRBV20-1 and TRBJ2-1, with 9 bases identical to TRBD2. Trimming at V came to 4 bases and at J to 4 bases, leaving 14 bases not matched to a gene. The CDR3 spans 17 residues. Germline V CDR1 and CDR2: DFQATT, SNEGSKA (reference sequence). DNA of the CDR3: TGCAGTGCTAATATAATAGCGGGGGCGCACGGATACAATGAGCAGTTCTTC. Encoded protein: CSANIIAGAHGYNEQFF.

This clonotype was detected ten times or more. V is TRBV27 and J is TRBJ1-1, with D unclear. V lost 5 bases and J 4 bases, leaving 11 bases between the germline ends. The germline V gene encodes CDR1 MNHEY and CDR2 SMNVEV (reference sequence). This CDR3 has 13 amino acids. The CDR3 is CASSQNSGTEAFF. The CDR3 nucleotides read TGTGCCAGCAGTCAAAACTCGGGCACTGAAGCTTTCTTT.

Worth noting for this clonotype: It is likely a read error: a sequence one base away is far more abundant. V gene TRBV6-8 combines with J gene TRBJ2-7; possible D gene TRBD1, 6 bases. This CDR3 is built from 13 residues. The germline CDR1 and CDR2 sequences are MNHGY and SAAAGT. V was cut by 7 bases and J by 6 bases, with 16 bases left in between. The DNA for the CDR3 is TGTGCCAGCATTGGGGGCTCGTTAAGCGAGCAGTACTTC. Encoded protein: CASIGGSLSEQYF.

This clonotype was seen at least ten times. The V and J genes are TRBV7-2 and TRBJ2-3, with 11 bases matching TRBD2. Germline-derived CDR1 and CDR2 are SGHTA and FQGNSA. The CDR3 covers 15 residues. Germline trimming cut 5 bases from V and 5 bases from J; bases unmatched to any gene: 6. The CDR3 DNA reads TGTGCCAGCAGCCCTCAGGGACTAGCGGTAGATACGCAGTATTTT. Translation gives CASSPQGLAVDTQYF.

Comment on this clonotype: Compared with germline, one end of the junction differs, possibly owing to a read error. CDR3 region: CASSYQWGQGVYEQYF. DNA for the CDR3: TGTGCCAGCAGTTATCAGTGGGGACAGGGGGTATACGAGCAATACTTC. The V call is TRBV28, the J call TRBJ2-7; 11 nucleotides line up with TRBD1. Germline V gene sequence: CDR1 MDHEN, CDR2 SYDVKM. The CDR3 consists of 16 residues. Full variable domain (remainder filled in from reference TRBV28 and TRBJ2-7): DVKVTQSSRYLVKRTGEKVFLECVQDMDHENMFWYRQDPGLGLRLIYFSYDVKMKEKGDIPEGYSVSREKKERFSLILESASTNQTSMYLCASSYQWGQGVYEQYFGPGTRLTVT.

This clonotype has only one observation. The genes are TRBV24-1 and TRBJ2-2, with 8 bases identical to TRBD1. Germline-derived CDR1 and CDR2 are KGHDR and SFDVKD. The V segment lost 7 bases and the J segment 4 bases; nucleotides outside the gene matches: 4. The CDR3 covers 14 residues. CDR3 sequence: CATRGQVGTGELFF. CDR3 DNA: TGTGCCACCAGGGGACAGGTGGGCACCGGGGAGCTGTTTTTT.